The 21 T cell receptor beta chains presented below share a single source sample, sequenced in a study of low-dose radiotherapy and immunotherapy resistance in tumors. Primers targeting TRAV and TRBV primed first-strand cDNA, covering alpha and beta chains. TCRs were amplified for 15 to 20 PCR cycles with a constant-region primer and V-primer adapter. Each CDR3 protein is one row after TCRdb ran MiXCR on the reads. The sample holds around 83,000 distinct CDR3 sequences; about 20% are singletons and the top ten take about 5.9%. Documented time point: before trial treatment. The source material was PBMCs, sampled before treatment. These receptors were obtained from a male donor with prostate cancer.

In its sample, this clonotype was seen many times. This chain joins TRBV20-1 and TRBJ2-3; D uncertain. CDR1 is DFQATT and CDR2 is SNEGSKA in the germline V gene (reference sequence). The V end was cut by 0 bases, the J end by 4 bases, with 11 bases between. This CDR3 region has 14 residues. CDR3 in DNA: TGCAGTGCTAGAGATCTTTTTCGGGCAGATACGCAGTATTTT. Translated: CSARDLFRADTQYF.

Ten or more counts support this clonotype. Here the CDR3 reads CASSPLAAGPYNEQFF. CDR3 nucleotide sequence: TGCGCCAGCAGCCCCCTGGCAGCGGGACCGTACAATGAGCAGTTCTTC. The chain is built from TRBV4-3 and TRBJ2-1; 7 bases are a match to TRBD2. Germline V gene sequence: CDR1 LGHNA, CDR2 YSLEER. V was pared by 4 bases and J by 4 bases, with 10 bases of the junction left unmatched. The CDR3 has 16 amino acids.

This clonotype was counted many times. CDR3 nucleotides: TGTGCCAGTAGTGTCACAGGGAACGAAAACATTCAGTACTTC. Translating gives CASSVTGNENIQYF. V and J are TRBV19 and TRBJ2-4, with a possible D match to TRBD1 (6 bases). V was cut by 5 bases and J by 5 bases, with 13 bases left in between. The germline CDR1 and CDR2 sequences are LNHDA and SQIVND (reference sequence). The CDR3 length is 14 residues.

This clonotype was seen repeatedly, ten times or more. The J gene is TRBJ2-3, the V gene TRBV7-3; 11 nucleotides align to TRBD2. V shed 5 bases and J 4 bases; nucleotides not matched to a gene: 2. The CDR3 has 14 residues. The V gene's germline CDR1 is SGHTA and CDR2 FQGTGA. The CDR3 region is CASSISGRADTQYF. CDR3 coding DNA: TGTGCCAGCAGCATTAGCGGGAGGGCAGATACGCAGTATTTT. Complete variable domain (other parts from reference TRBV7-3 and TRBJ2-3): GAGVSQTPSNKVTEKGKYVELRCDPISGHTALYWYRQSLGQGPEFLIYFQGTGAADDSGLPNDRFFAVRPEGSVSTLKIQRTERGDSAVYLCASSISGRADTQYFGPGTRLTVL.

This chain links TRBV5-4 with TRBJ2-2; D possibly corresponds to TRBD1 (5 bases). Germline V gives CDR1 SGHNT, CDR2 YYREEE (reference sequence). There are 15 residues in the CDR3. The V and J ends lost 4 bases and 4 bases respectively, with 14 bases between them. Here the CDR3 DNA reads TGTGCCAGCAGCGCCGACAGATTAAGCACCGGGGAGCTGTTTTTT. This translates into CASSADRLSTGELFF.

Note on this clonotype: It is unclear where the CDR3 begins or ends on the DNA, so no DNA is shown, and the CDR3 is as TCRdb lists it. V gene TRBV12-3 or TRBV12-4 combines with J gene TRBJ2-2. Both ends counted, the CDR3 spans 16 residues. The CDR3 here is CASSLYKGRTPGSCFF.

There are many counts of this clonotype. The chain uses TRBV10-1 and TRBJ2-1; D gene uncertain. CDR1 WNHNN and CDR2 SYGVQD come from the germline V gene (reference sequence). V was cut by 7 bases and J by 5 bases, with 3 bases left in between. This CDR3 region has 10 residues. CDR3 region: CASKNNEQFF. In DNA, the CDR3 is TGCGCCAGCAAGAACAATGAGCAGTTCTTC.

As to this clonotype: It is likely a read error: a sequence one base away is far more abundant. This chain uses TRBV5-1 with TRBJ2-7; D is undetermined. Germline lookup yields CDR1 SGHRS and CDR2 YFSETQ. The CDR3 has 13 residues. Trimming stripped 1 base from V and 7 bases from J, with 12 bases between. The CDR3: CASSLPLVSEQYF. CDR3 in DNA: TGCGCCAGCAGCTTGCCCTTGGTGAGTGAGCAGTACTTC.

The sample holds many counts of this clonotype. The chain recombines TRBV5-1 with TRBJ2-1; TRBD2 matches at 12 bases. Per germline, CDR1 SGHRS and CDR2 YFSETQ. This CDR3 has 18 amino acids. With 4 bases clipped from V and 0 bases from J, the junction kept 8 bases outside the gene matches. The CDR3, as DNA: TGCGCCAGCAGCCCCGGACTAGCGGGACCGCGCTCCTACAATGAGCAGTTCTTC. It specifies CASSPGLAGPRSYNEQFF.

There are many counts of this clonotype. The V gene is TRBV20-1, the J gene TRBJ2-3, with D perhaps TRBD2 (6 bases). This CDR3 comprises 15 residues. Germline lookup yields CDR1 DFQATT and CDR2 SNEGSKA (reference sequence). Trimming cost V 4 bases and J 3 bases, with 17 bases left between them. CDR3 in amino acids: CSAIPPRGRTDTQYF. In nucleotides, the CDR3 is TGCAGTGCTATCCCCCCTCGGGGGAGAACAGATACGCAGTATTTT.

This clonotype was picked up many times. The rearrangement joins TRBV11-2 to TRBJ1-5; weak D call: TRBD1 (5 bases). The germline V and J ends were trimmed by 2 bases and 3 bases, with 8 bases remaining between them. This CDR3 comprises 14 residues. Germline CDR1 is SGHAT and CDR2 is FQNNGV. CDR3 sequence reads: CASSLQGHNQPQHF. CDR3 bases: TGTGCCAGCAGCTTACAGGGTCACAATCAGCCCCAGCATTTT.

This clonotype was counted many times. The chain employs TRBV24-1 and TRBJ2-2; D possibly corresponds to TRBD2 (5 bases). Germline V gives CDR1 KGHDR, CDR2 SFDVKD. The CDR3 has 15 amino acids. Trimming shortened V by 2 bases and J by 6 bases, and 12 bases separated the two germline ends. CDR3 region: CATSDYSAGAGELFF. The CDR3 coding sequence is TGTGCCACCAGTGATTACTCGGCCGGGGCCGGGGAGCTGTTTTTT.

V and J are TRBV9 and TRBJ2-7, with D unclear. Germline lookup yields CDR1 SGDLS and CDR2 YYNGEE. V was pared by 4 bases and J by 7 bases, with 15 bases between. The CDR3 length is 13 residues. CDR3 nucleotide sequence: TGTGCCAGCAGCTTGGCACCGCTGGGTGAGCAGTACTTC. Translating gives CASSLAPLGEQYF.

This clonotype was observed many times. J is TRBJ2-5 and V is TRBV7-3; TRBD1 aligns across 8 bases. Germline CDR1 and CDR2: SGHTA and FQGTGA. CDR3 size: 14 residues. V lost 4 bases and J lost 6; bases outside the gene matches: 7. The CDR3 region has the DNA TGTGCCAGCAGCTCAGGGGGCATCGCGAAGACCCAGTACTTC. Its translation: CASSSGGIAKTQYF.

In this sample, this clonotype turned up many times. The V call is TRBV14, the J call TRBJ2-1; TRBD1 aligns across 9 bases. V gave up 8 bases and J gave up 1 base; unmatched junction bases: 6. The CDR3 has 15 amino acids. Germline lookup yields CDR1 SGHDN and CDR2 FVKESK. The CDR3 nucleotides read TGTGCCAGCTCACCAGACAGGGGGTCCTACAATGAGCAGTTCTTC. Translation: CASSPDRGSYNEQFF. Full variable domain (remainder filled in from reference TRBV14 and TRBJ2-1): EAGVTQFPSHSVIEKGQTVTLRCDPISGHDNLYWYRRVMGKEIKFLLHFVKESKQDESGMPNNRFLAERTGGTYSTLKVQPAELEDSGVYFCASSPDRGSYNEQFFGPGTRLTVL.

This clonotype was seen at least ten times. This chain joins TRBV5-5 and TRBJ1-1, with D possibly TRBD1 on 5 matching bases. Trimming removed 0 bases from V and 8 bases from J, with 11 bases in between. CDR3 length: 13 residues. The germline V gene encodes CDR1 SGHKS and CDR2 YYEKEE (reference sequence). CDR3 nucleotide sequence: TGTGCCAGCAGCTTGGGACAGACAATCGAAGCTTTCTTT. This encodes CASSLGQTIEAFF.

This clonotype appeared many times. CDR3 coding DNA: TGTGCCAGCAGCCACTACGGGGGGGGCGGGGGGTACAATGAGCAGTTCTTC. Translated: CASSHYGGGGGYNEQFF. V usage is TRBV11-2 and J usage is TRBJ2-1, with 8 bases lining up with TRBD2. The length of the CDR3 is 17 residues. The junction had 13 bases not matched to a gene; V was cut back by 5 bases and J by 4 bases. Germline values: CDR1 SGHAT, CDR2 FQNNGV.

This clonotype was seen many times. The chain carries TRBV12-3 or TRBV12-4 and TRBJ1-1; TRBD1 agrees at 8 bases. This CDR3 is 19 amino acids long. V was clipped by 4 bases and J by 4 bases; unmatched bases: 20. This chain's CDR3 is CASSSPKVFSGQGVTEAFF. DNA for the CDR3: TGTGCCAGCAGTTCTCCAAAGGTTTTTTCTGGACAGGGAGTCACTGAAGCTTTCTTT.

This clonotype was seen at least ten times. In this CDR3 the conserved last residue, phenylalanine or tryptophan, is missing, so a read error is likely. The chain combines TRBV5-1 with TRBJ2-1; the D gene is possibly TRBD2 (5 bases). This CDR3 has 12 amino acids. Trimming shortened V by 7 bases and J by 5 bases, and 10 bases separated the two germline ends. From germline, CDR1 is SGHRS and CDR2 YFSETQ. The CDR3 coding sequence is TGCGCCAGCCGCCGGGATGACAATGAGCAGTTCTAC. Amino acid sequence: CASRRDDNEQFY.

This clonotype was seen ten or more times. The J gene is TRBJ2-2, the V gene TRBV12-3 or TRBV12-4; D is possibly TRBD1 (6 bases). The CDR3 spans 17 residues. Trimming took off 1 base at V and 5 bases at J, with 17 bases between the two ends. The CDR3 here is CASSLGGQGMSTGELFF. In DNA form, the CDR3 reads TGTGCCAGCAGTTTAGGGGGGCAGGGGATGAGTACCGGGGAGCTGTTTTTT.

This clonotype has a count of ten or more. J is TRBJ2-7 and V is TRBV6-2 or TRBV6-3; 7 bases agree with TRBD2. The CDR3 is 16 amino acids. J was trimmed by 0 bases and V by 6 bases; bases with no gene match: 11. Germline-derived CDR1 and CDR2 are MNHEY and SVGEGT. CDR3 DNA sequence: TGTGCCAGCAGCAATATCGCGGGAGTATCCTCCTACGAGCAGTACTTC. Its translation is CASSNIAGVSSYEQYF.